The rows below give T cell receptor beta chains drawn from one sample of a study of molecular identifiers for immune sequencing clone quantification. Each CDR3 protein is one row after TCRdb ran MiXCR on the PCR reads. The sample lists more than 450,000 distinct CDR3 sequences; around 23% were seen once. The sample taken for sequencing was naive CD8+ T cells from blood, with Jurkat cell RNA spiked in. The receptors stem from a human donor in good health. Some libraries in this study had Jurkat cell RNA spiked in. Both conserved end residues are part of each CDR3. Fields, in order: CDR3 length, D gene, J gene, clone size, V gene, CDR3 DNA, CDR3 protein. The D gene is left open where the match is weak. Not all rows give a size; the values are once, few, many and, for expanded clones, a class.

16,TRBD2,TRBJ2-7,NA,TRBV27,TGTGCCAGCAGTTTAAGGGCGGGAGGATCCTCCTACGAGCAGTACTTC,CASSLRAGGSSYEQYF
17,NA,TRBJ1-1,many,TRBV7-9,TGTGCCAGCAGCCCTCACGAGGGCTCTAAGCCCGACACTGAAGCTTTCTTT,CASSPHEGSKPDTEAFF
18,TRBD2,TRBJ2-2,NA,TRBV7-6,TGTGCCAGCAGCCTCGACATTAGGGGTGGCGGGAGTGCCGGGGAGCTGTTTTTT,CASSLDIRGGGSAGELFF
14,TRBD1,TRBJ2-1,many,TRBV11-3,TGTGCCAGCAGCTTAGGGACAGGGTTCCATGAGCAGTTCTTC,CASSLGTGFHEQFF
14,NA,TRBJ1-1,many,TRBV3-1,TGTGCCAGCAGCCAAACGGGTCTTGGCACTGAAGCTTTCTTT,CASSQTGLGTEAFF
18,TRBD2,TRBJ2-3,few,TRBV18,TGTGCCAGCTCACCAAACTTAGGACTAGCGGGAGCACATGATACGCAGTATTTT,CASSPNLGLAGAHDTQYF
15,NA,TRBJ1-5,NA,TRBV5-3,TGTGCCAGCAGCTTGGTAGATTATAGCAATCAGCCCCAGCATTTT,CASSLVDYSNQPQHF
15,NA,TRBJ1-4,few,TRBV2,TGTGCCAGCAGTGTCTGGCTTGCAACTAATGAAAAACTGTTTTTT,CASSVWLATNEKLFF
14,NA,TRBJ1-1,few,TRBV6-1,TGTGCCAGCCCTAATCAAGAGATGAACACTGAAGCTTTCTTT,CASPNQEMNTEAFF
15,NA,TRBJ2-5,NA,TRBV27,TGTGCCAGCATTTCACGGATCGGAGGGGGAGAGACCCAGTACTTC,CASISRIGGGETQYF
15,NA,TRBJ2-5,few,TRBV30,TGTGCCTGGAGTGTAGGAGTCCGCAGGCAAGAGACCCAGTACTTC,CAWSVGVRRQETQYF
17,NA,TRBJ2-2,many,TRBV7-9,TGTGCCAGCAGCCCCGAAGTCCGGGCTAGCAATACCGGGGAGCTGTTTTTT,CASSPEVRASNTGELFF
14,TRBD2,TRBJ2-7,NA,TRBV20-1,TGCAGTGCTAGAGATGAGACTAGCTCCCACGAGCAGTACTTC,CSARDETSSHEQYF
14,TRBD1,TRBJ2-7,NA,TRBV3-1,TGTGCCAGCAGCGAAACGGGACAGATCTACGAGCAGTACTTC,CASSETGQIYEQYF
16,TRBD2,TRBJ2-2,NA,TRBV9,TGTGCCAGCAGCGGAAGGCTAGCGGATTACACCGGGGAGCTGTTTTTT,CASSGRLADYTGELFF
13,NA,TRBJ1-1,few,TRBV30,TGTGCCTGGAGTGTTACCGGGGGCACTGAAGCTTTCTTT,CAWSVTGGTEAFF
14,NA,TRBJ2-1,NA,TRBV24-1,TGTGCCACCAGTGAGTTCGGAGGATACAATGAGCAGTTCTTC,CATSEFGGYNEQFF